The clone carrying this TCR beta chain came up many times. The record originates from a study of early T cells in non-severe SARS-CoV-2 infection. Tagging with unique molecular identifiers was applied to individual cDNA molecules. TCRdb reanalysed the 5' RACE reads using MiXCR and keeps one entry per CDR3 protein. The sample lists 30,000 to 45,000 distinct CDR3 sequences, approximately 8.9% occurring once. The ends lost 5 bases at V and 4 bases at J; junction bases unmatched: 10. Germline CDR1 reads SGHVS; CDR2 reads FQNEAQ. The CDR3 totals 16 residues. Sequenced sample: whole blood. The chain links TRBV7-8 to TRBJ2-5; 10 bases fit TRBD1. The TCR originated in an adult who was a healthcare worker with PCR-confirmed SARS-CoV-2 infection or an uninfected control (not recorded which). This CDR3 reads CASSDRDRGLGETQYF. CDR3 bases: TGTGCCAGCAGCGATCGGGACAGGGGACTTGGAGAGACCCAGTACTTC.